The rows below give T cell receptor beta chains drawn from one sample of a study of regulatory T cells in long-lasting Graves disease. TCRdb redid the calling of the multiplex PCR reads with MiXCR, one entry per CDR3 protein. The table has hundreds of thousands of distinct CDR3 sequences, less than 20% seen once. The same sample was also used in a study of T cells in Graves' hyperthyroidism and ophthalmopathy.

Sequenced here: peripheral blood mononuclear cells (PBMCs), sampled at new diagnosis, from a patient treated with antithyroid drugs. The receptors come from a woman aged 25 to 45 with Graves disease. The conserved cysteine and the conserved F or W are not part of the CDR3 here. Part of the rows lack a size; the others show once, few, many or a class for expanded clones.

size: many
V: TRBV6-9
J: TRBJ1-4
CDR3: ASSYGDRGSEKLF

size: many
V: TRBV7-9
J: TRBJ2-3
CDR3: ASSPRQGRTDTQY

size: few
V: TRBV7-9
J: TRBJ2-7
CDR3: ASSQGQPTRSGEQY

size: many
V: TRBV11-2
J: TRBJ1-2
CDR3: ASSLVPGSYGYT

size: many
V: TRBV30
J: TRBJ1-1
CDR3: AWTRDRGTEAF

size: many
V: TRBV2
J: TRBJ1-5
CDR3: ASRGTTYSNQPQH

size: .
V: TRBV6-5
J: TRBJ1-2
CDR3: ASSYSHFTNYGYT

size: many
V: TRBV7-8
J: TRBJ1-4
CDR3: ASSSSTGTENEKLF

size: .
V: TRBV2
J: TRBJ1-3
CDR3: ASSESRGSGNTIY

size: many
V: TRBV7-8
J: TRBJ2-5
CDR3: ASSLGLVSETQY

size: many
V: TRBV28
J: TRBJ2-1
CDR3: ASSLLAGNNEQF

size: many
V: TRBV5-1
J: TRBJ1-2
CDR3: ASSDAGFNYGYT

size: many
V: TRBV11-2
J: TRBJ2-5
CDR3: ASSLFGGSRETQY

size: .
V: TRBV19
J: TRBJ2-5
CDR3: ASSGHQETQY

size: few
V: TRBV30
J: TRBJ1-5
CDR3: AWSMGNQPQH

size: few
V: TRBV6-1
J: TRBJ2-5
CDR3: ASILSGTQETQY

size: .
V: TRBV20-1
J: TRBJ2-3
CDR3: SARIFSPGLAGFTDTQY

size: many
V: TRBV12-3/TRBV12-4
J: TRBJ1-1
CDR3: ASSFLRTAAF

size: few
V: TRBV6-9
J: TRBJ2-1
CDR3: ASSFFSGRAGNEQF

size: many
V: TRBV6-9
J: TRBJ2-5
CDR3: ASSYGTGVQETQY

size: .
V: TRBV5-1
J: TRBJ2-7
CDR3: ASSEPGLADYEQY

size: many
V: TRBV2
J: TRBJ2-5
CDR3: ASSGTPGETQY

size: many
V: TRBV7-2
J: TRBJ2-3
CDR3: ASSLAGLGTQY

size: .
V: TRBV12-3/TRBV12-4
J: TRBJ2-1
CDR3: ASSGGLGKLSEQF

size: few
V: TRBV6-5
J: TRBJ1-2
CDR3: ASSYSIRDRGSYGYT

size: few
V: TRBV6-1
J: TRBJ2-7
CDR3: ASSAPVDRGNYEQY

size: .
V: TRBV5-4
J: TRBJ1-1
CDR3: ASSWNRDTEAF

size: many
V: TRBV11-2
J: TRBJ2-1
CDR3: ASSLADGLNEQF

size: many
V: TRBV29-1
J: TRBJ1-1
CDR3: SVELGGTEAF

size: many
V: TRBV28
J: TRBJ1-5
CDR3: ASSGGGISNQPQH

size: many
V: TRBV24-1
J: TRBJ1-5
CDR3: ATLHWDRGVDQPQH

size: .
V: TRBV16
J: TRBJ2-1
CDR3: ASSHAGHNEQF

size: .
V: TRBV20-1
J: TRBJ1-2
CDR3: SPNSYGYT

size: .
V: TRBV12-3/TRBV12-4
J: TRBJ1-1
CDR3: ASSRNAGTPGRAF

size: .
V: TRBV5-1
J: TRBJ2-7
CDR3: ASSLDGRAVNEQY

size: many
V: TRBV20-1
J: TRBJ2-5
CDR3: SARATSGVQETQY

size: many
V: TRBV12-3/TRBV12-4
J: TRBJ1-6
CDR3: ATSDDRSPLH

size: many
V: TRBV25-1
J: TRBJ2-3
CDR3: ASSDPTGPTDTQY

size: many
V: TRBV10-3
J: TRBJ2-7
CDR3: ATGREGVYYEQY

size: few
V: TRBV13
J: TRBJ2-1
CDR3: ASSPTNGQGNEQF

size: .
V: TRBV20-1
J: TRBJ2-7
CDR3: SARDPTGDSYEQY

size: few
V: TRBV28
J: TRBJ2-7
CDR3: ASNPTVRTSGGDEQY

size: many
V: TRBV20-1
J: TRBJ1-2
CDR3: SASGIRGYT

size: many
V: TRBV20-1
J: TRBJ1-1
CDR3: SANRGTNTEAF

size: many
V: TRBV28
J: TRBJ2-3
CDR3: ASRGWSTDTQY

size: few
V: TRBV5-1
J: TRBJ1-1
CDR3: ASSLDAGFTGTEAF

size: .
V: TRBV19
J: TRBJ2-5
CDR3: ASSILGTGQETQY